The 9 T cell receptor beta chains presented below share a single source sample, sequenced in a study of response to subunit inactivated influenza vaccine. TCRdb ran MiXCR on the RT-PCR reads and lists one entry per CDR3 protein. Here the sample spans roughly 700,000 distinct CDR3 sequences, 15% to 18% being singletons. The sequencing here drew on PBMCs from blood, taken roughly 13 days after vaccination. Source of these receptors: a middle-aged man who received an inactivated influenza vaccine.

This clonotype showed up just a few times. The rearrangement links TRBV4-3 to TRBJ1-1; no reliable D call. In germline, CDR1 is LGHNA, CDR2 YSLEER. The CDR3 consists of 15 residues. Trimming left V 0 bases short and J 0 bases short, with 8 bases between. The CDR3 DNA follows: TGCGCCAGCAGCCAAGATCAGGACGTGAACACTGAAGCTTTCTTT. Residues: CASSQDQDVNTEAFF.

The genes are TRBV20-1 and TRBJ1-5, with D possibly TRBD1 on 5 matching bases. The germline CDR1 and CDR2 sequences are DFQATT and SNEGSKA (reference sequence). The CDR3 is made up of 14 amino acids. Deletions cut 3 bases from V and 5 bases from J, with 14 bases between. In nucleotides, the CDR3 is TGCAGTGCTAGTGCCGGGGACGGATATCAGCCCCAGCATTTT. This encodes CSASAGDGYQPQHF.

V is TRBV7-3 and J is TRBJ2-3; D gene ambiguous. The CDR3 length is 15 residues. Germline V gene sequence: CDR1 SGHTA, CDR2 FQGTGA. The V and J ends lost 1 base and 1 base respectively, with 9 bases between them. This CDR3 reads CASSLRGRRTDTQYF. CDR3 nucleotides: TGTGCCAGCAGCTTAAGAGGACGGCGCACAGATACGCAGTATTTT.

This clonotype was counted between two and nine times. The chain joins TRBV29-1 to TRBJ2-2; no clear D gene. V dropped 4 bases and J dropped 3 bases, with 15 bases sitting between them. This CDR3 is built from 15 residues. Germline CDR1 reads SQVTM; CDR2 reads ANQGSEA. CDR3 in amino acids: CSVAVIVGDTGELFF. The CDR3 DNA reads as TGCAGCGTTGCTGTCATAGTAGGAGACACCGGGGAGCTGTTTTTT.

This clonotype was seen a few times. The chain has TRBV29-1 and TRBJ1-4; 7 nucleotides match TRBD1. The CDR3 extends over 13 amino acids. Germline V lookup: CDR1 SQVTM, CDR2 ANQGSEA. J was trimmed by 5 bases and V by 6 bases; bases with no gene match: 6. CDR3 in DNA: TGCAGCGTACTGGACAGGTTGAATGAAAAACTGTTTTTT. Protein: CSVLDRLNEKLFF.

This clonotype occurred many times. The CDR3: CASSFWTNTDTQYF. CDR3 DNA sequence: TGTGCCAGCAGTTTTTGGACAAACACAGATACGCAGTATTTT. This chain uses TRBV28 with TRBJ2-3, with D perhaps matching TRBD1 (5 bases). CDR1 MDHEN and CDR2 SYDVKM come from the germline V gene. V was cut by 3 bases and J by 2 bases, with 9 bases left in between. The length of the CDR3 is 14 residues.

This clonotype has just a few counts. The chain recombines TRBV6-5 with TRBJ1-3, with a possible D match to TRBD1 (5 bases). The V end was cut by 6 bases, the J end by 8 bases, with 11 bases between. This CDR3 has 12 amino acids. Looked up from germline, CDR1 is MNHEY and CDR2 is SVGAGI. The CDR3 is CASSLGGDTIYF. CDR3 nucleotides: TGTGCCAGCAGCTTGGGGGGAGACACCATATATTTT.

The CDR3 DNA sequence: TGTGCCAGCAGCCAATGGTGGGGAAACACCGGGGAGCTGTTTTTT. This translates into CASSQWWGNTGELFF. The chain links TRBV7-2 to TRBJ2-2; D unclear. The CDR3 sequence is 15 residues long. CDR1 is SGHTA and CDR2 is FQGNSA in the germline V gene. V lost 5 bases and J lost 2, with 12 bases in between.

The chain uses TRBV6-2 or TRBV6-3 and TRBJ2-7; 10 nucleotides line up with TRBD2. With V trimmed by 5 bases and J by 2 bases, 12 bases remained unmatched. Germline V gene sequence: CDR1 MNHEY, CDR2 SVGEGT. The CDR3 consists of 17 residues. Written as DNA, the CDR3 is TGTGCCAGCAGTCACCCCTTACTAGCGGGGCTCACCTACGAGCAGTACTTC. Protein: CASSHPLLAGLTYEQYF.